The 30 T cell receptor beta chains below come from one sample, sequenced in a study of control samples from healthy donors and cancer patients. Libraries were prepared by immunoSEQ multiplex PCR; TCRdb keeps only in-frame clonotypes and omits some of them. The sample has some 87,000 clones; roughly 89% are singletons. Sequencing input: blood. All receptors derive from a man aged 30 to 39 in good health.

The J gene is TRBJ1-1, the V gene TRBV11-3, with D possibly being TRBD1 (6 bases). The CDR3 loop spans 15 amino acids. Germline V lookup: CDR1 SGHNT, CDR2 YENEEA. Trimming cost V 5 bases and J 3 bases, with 16 bases left between them. The CDR3 loop is CASSLTRGPDTEAFF. In DNA, the CDR3 is TGTGCCAGCAGCCTTACCAGGGGCCCGGACACTGAAGCTTTCTTT.

V usage is TRBV19 and J usage is TRBJ2-1; D tentatively fits TRBD1 or TRBD2 (6 bases each). CDR3 length equals 15 residues. Germline CDR1 is LNHDA and CDR2 is SQIVND (reference sequence). V lost 5 bases to trimming and J lost 4 bases, with 15 bases between them. Here the CDR3 reads CASSDGGWSYNEQFF. The CDR3 DNA follows: TGTGCCAGTAGTGACGGGGGCTGGAGTTACAATGAGCAGTTCTTC.

This chain links TRBV5-1 with TRBJ2-7; 8 bases map to TRBD1. Unmatched junction bases numbered 7, after V lost 5 bases and J lost 0 bases. The germline V gene encodes CDR1 SGHRS and CDR2 YFSETQ. The CDR3 runs to 15 residues. The CDR3 nucleotides read TGCGCCAGCAGTCCATACAGGGGGAACTCCTACGAGCAGTACTTC. Translated: CASSPYRGNSYEQYF.

The chain combines TRBV3-1 (or the pseudogene TRBV3-2) with TRBJ2-7; TRBD1 or TRBD2 may be the D gene (5 bases each). There are 15 residues in the CDR3. With 5 bases removed from V and 3 bases from J, the gap between germline ends came to 17 bases. Per the germline V gene, CDR1 is LGHDT and CDR2 is YNNKEL (reference sequence). CDR3: CASSKTQGPFYEQYF. The CDR3 coding sequence is TGTGCCAGCAGCAAAACCCAGGGACCTTTCTACGAGCAGTACTTC.

The V gene is TRBV7-6, the J gene TRBJ2-1, with D possibly matching TRBD1 (6 bases). The CDR3 extends over 16 amino acids. Germline lookup yields CDR1 SGHVS and CDR2 FNYEAQ. Trimming removed 5 bases from V and 2 bases from J, with 16 bases in between. CDR3 amino acids: CASSLQVAGAYNEQFF. DNA for the CDR3: TGTGCCAGCAGCCTCCAGGTGGCAGGGGCCTACAATGAGCAGTTCTTC.

The V call is TRBV9, the J call TRBJ1-3; D is possibly TRBD1 (5 bases). Trimming took 4 bases from V and 1 from J, leaving 12 bases between them. Germline lookup yields CDR1 SGDLS and CDR2 YYNGEE. This CDR3 has 15 residues. The CDR3 region is CASSPQQVSGNTIYF. CDR3 DNA sequence: TGTGCCAGCAGCCCCCAACAGGTTTCTGGAAACACCATATATTTT.

The CDR3 reads CASSTGASNGAYGYTF. In DNA, the CDR3 is TGTGCCAGCAGCACAGGGGCATCAAATGGGGCCTATGGCTACACCTTC. The V call is TRBV9, the J call TRBJ1-2, with 7 bases aligning to TRBD1. In germline, CDR1 is SGDLS, CDR2 YYNGEE. Trimming took 4 bases from V and 4 from J; bases not matched to a gene: 13. The CDR3 runs to 16 residues.

The rearrangement links TRBV3-1 (or the pseudogene TRBV3-2) to TRBJ2-2; 10 bases are shared with TRBD2. This CDR3 has 16 residues. The germline V gene encodes CDR1 LGHDT and CDR2 YNNKEL (reference sequence). Unmatched junction bases numbered 6, after V lost 1 base and J lost 7 bases. This CDR3 is CASSQVASGGSGELFF. The CDR3 bases are TGTGCCAGCAGCCAAGTAGCTAGCGGGGGAAGCGGGGAGCTGTTTTTT.

V is TRBV7-2 and J is TRBJ2-3, with TRBD2 identical over 16 bases. Germline V gene lookup returns CDR1 SGHTA and CDR2 FQGNSA. J was trimmed by 5 bases and V by 4 bases; bases with no gene match: 6. The CDR3 covers 17 residues. CDR3 DNA: TGTGCCAGCAGCTCCGGGACTAGCGGGGGGGCTATAGATACGCAGTATTTT. It yields the protein CASSSGTSGGAIDTQYF. Full variable domain (missing parts from reference TRBV7-2 and TRBJ2-3): GAGVSQSPSNKVTEKGKDVELRCDPISGHTALYWYRQSLGQGLEFLIYFQGNSAPDKSGLPSDRFSAERTGGSVSTLTIQRTQQEDSAVYLCASSSGTSGGAIDTQYFGPGTRLTVL.

This chain connects TRBV19 to TRBJ2-3; 8 bases are shared with TRBD2. J was trimmed by 2 bases and V by 3 bases; bases with no gene match: 4. This CDR3 has 15 residues. Per germline, CDR1 LNHDA and CDR2 SQIVND (reference sequence). CDR3 region: CASSMGTRFTDTQYF. CDR3 coding DNA: TGTGCCAGTAGTATGGGGACTAGATTCACAGATACGCAGTATTTT.

The V call is TRBV7-2, the J call TRBJ2-7; 8 nucleotides line up with TRBD2. Losses at the gene ends were 3 bases for V and 4 bases for J; bases not matched to a gene: 11. The length of the CDR3 is 16 residues. The germline CDR1 and CDR2 sequences are SGHTA and FQGNSA. This chain's CDR3 is CASSLVGGADRYEQYF. The CDR3 DNA reads as TGTGCCAGCAGCTTGGTCGGGGGGGCAGATCGGTACGAGCAGTACTTC.

This chain joins TRBV28 and TRBJ2-7, with 8 bases that match TRBD1. The CDR3 is 14 amino acids. Germline CDR1 MDHEN, CDR2 SYDVKM. The J segment lost 2 bases and the V segment lost 1 base, leaving 1 base of the junction unmatched. Here the CDR3 DNA reads TGTGCCAGCAGTTTATTGACAGGGGCCTACGAGCAGTACTTC. Its protein product is CASSLLTGAYEQYF.

The chain combines TRBV6-5 with TRBJ1-1, with D unresolved. Deletions cut 10 bases from V and 1 base from J, with 13 bases between. Per germline, CDR1 MNHEY and CDR2 SVGAGI. CDR3 length: 13 residues. CDR3 nucleotides: TGTGCCACCGCCCTCGGATCGAACACTGAAGCTTTCTTT. Protein: CATALGSNTEAFF.

This chain connects TRBV30 to TRBJ2-2; D is unclear. Germline CDR1 and CDR2: GTSNPN and SVGIG (reference sequence). The length of the CDR3 is 13 residues. Trimming removed 4 bases at V and 4 bases at J, with 10 bases between. The CDR3 DNA is TGTGCCTGGACGAGTTCGCCCACCGGGGAGCTGTTTTTT. It translates to CAWTSSPTGELFF.

This sequence joins TRBV7-2 and TRBJ1-1; D unclear. Germline CDR1 SGHTA, CDR2 FQGNSA. This CDR3 comprises 13 residues. The V end was cut by 1 base, the J end by 1 base, with 4 bases between. This chain's CDR3 is CASSLGANTEAFF. The CDR3 nucleotides are TGTGCCAGCAGCTTAGGGGCGAACACTGAAGCTTTCTTT. The entire variable domain, with the rest obtained from reference TRBV7-2 and TRBJ1-1, is as follows: GAGVSQSPSNKVTEKGKDVELRCDPISGHTALYWYRQSLGQGLEFLIYFQGNSAPDKSGLPSDRFSAERTGGSVSTLTIQRTQQEDSAVYLCASSLGANTEAFFGQGTRLTVV.

The chain links TRBV7-3 to TRBJ2-2; TRBD2 agrees at 8 bases. J gave up 2 bases and V 5 bases, and 13 bases lay outside the gene matches. The CDR3 length is 18 residues. Germline CDR1 reads SGHTA; CDR2 reads FQGTGA. This CDR3 is CASSPVLGGTSNTGELFF. Written as DNA, the CDR3 is TGTGCCAGCAGCCCCGTATTAGGGGGGACTAGTAACACCGGGGAGCTGTTTTTT.

V and J are TRBV5-1 and TRBJ2-7; 9 bases are a match to TRBD1. The CDR3 runs 16 residues. Germline CDR1 reads SGHRS; CDR2 reads YFSETQ. V lost 0 bases, J lost 3 bases, and 7 bases stayed unmatched. The CDR3 nucleotides are TGCGCCAGCAGCTTGGATGGGACAGGGACCAACTACGAGCAGTACTTC. Amino acid sequence: CASSLDGTGTNYEQYF.

The chain employs TRBV28 and TRBJ2-7; maybe TRBD1 (6 bases). V was clipped by 6 bases and J by 4 bases, with 13 bases between them. CDR3 length: 13 residues. From germline, CDR1 is MDHEN and CDR2 SYDVKM. The DNA of the CDR3 is TGTGCCAGCAGGGGGACACCCATTTACGAGCAGTACTTC. Its protein product is CASRGTPIYEQYF.

This chain links TRBV24-1 with TRBJ1-2; TRBD1 is a possible D gene (5 bases). CDR1 is KGHDR, CDR2 SFDVKD, per germline. V lost 5 bases, J lost 7 bases, and 10 bases lay in between. The CDR3 extends over 12 amino acids. CDR3 nucleotides: TGTGCCACCAGTGCCGCAGGGTTTGGCTACACCTTC. Residues: CATSAAGFGYTF.

V and J are TRBV7-6 and TRBJ2-7; TRBD2 is a possible D gene (5 bases). The V end lost 5 bases, the J end lost 1 base, and 15 bases lay between the germline ends. Germline CDR1 SGHVS, CDR2 FNYEAQ. This CDR3 region has 15 residues. The CDR3, as DNA: TGTGCCAGCAGCCTTGAAGGGAGCAGGTCCTACGAGCAGTACTTC. It is translated as CASSLEGSRSYEQYF.

The rearrangement uses TRBV10-2 and TRBJ2-7, with unresolved D. CDR1 and CDR2 (germline): WSHSY, SAAADI. V lost 3 bases to trimming and J lost 0 bases, with 6 bases between them. CDR3 length: 13 residues. The CDR3 loop reads CASSDGDSYEQYF. The CDR3, as DNA: TGCGCCAGCAGTGATGGGGACTCCTACGAGCAGTACTTC.

The gene calls are TRBV5-4 and TRBJ2-7; 8 bases are shared with TRBD1. V was pared by 4 bases and J by 3 bases, with 9 bases of the junction left unmatched. CDR1 is SGHNT, CDR2 YYREEE, per germline (reference sequence). The CDR3 has 15 amino acids. CDR3 DNA: TGTGCCAGCAGCCGCGGACAGGGTGGGGTCTACGAGCAGTACTTC. It specifies CASSRGQGGVYEQYF. Together with reference TRBV5-4 and TRBJ2-7, the CDR3 gives the full variable domain: ETGVTQSPTHLIKTRGQQVTLRCSSQSGHNTVSWYQQALGQGPQFIFQYYREEENGRGNFPPRFSGLQFPNYSSELNVNALELDDSALYLCASSRGQGGVYEQYFGPGTRLTVT.

This clone showed up just a few times. This chain joins TRBV10-1 and TRBJ2-2, with 9 bases fitting TRBD1. V gave up 2 bases and J gave up 4 bases; unmatched junction bases: 2. The CDR3 spans 15 residues. Germline CDR1 is WNHNN and CDR2 is SYGVQD (reference sequence). The CDR3 DNA reads TGCGCCAGCAGTGAGGGACAGGGGTTCACCGGGGAGCTGTTTTTT. Protein: CASSEGQGFTGELFF.

The V gene is TRBV12-5, the J gene TRBJ1-4, with D perhaps matching TRBD1 (5 bases). V gave up 4 bases and J gave up 5 bases, with 11 bases separating them. Germline V gene lookup returns CDR1 LGHNT and CDR2 FRNRAP. The CDR3 is 14 residues long. CDR3 in DNA: TGTGCTAGTGGTTCGACAGCACGAAATGAAAAACTGTTTTTT. It translates to CASGSTARNEKLFF.

The CDR3 here is CASSELNSPLHF. The CDR3 DNA sequence: TGTGCCAGTAGTGAGTTAAATTCACCCCTCCACTTT. The chain has TRBV19 and TRBJ1-6; D gene uncertain. The CDR3 runs to 12 residues. Germline V gene sequence: CDR1 LNHDA, CDR2 SQIVND (reference sequence). V lost 5 bases to trimming and J lost 7 bases, with 6 bases between them.

J is TRBJ2-7 and V is TRBV24-1, with D maybe TRBD1 (7 bases). Trimming shortened V by 2 bases and J by 2 bases, and 12 bases separated the two germline ends. CDR1 is KGHDR and CDR2 is SFDVKD in the germline V gene. This CDR3 spans 15 amino acids. The CDR3 is CATSDSTGRPYEQYF. For the CDR3, the DNA is TGTGCCACCAGTGATTCGACAGGGAGGCCCTACGAGCAGTACTTC.

CDR3 coding DNA: TGTGCCAGCAGCTTAGACAGGCTAGTCACCGGGGAGCTGTTTTTT. The encoded protein is CASSLDRLVTGELFF. V and J are TRBV7-8 and TRBJ2-2, with D maybe TRBD1 (5 bases). The germline CDR1 and CDR2 sequences are SGHVS and FQNEAQ. This CDR3 comprises 15 residues. V was trimmed by 1 base and J by 4 bases, leaving 10 bases between them.

The chain couples TRBV4-1 to TRBJ2-7; D is unclear. The CDR3 totals 15 residues. The germline V and J ends were trimmed by 4 bases and 0 bases, with 13 bases remaining between them. Germline lookup yields CDR1 MGHRA and CDR2 YSYEKL. CDR3 loop: CASSPKISASYEQYF. CDR3 nucleotides: TGCGCCAGCAGCCCCAAGATCAGCGCCTCCTACGAGCAGTACTTC.

The genes are TRBV27 and TRBJ1-6; D not certain. Deletions cut 6 bases from V and 6 bases from J, with 15 bases between. Germline V gene lookup returns CDR1 MNHEY and CDR2 SMNVEV (reference sequence). The CDR3 has 15 residues. CDR3 coding DNA: TGTGCCAGCAGAATAGACCGCGGTATTAATTCACCCCTCCACTTT. Translating gives CASRIDRGINSPLHF.

The CDR3 reads CASSQRGRSMHYGYTF. Here the CDR3 DNA reads TGTGCCAGCAGTCAACGGGGCCGTTCAATGCACTATGGCTACACCTTC. J is TRBJ1-2 and V is TRBV2; TRBD1 is a possible D gene (5 bases). Trimming took 5 bases from V and 3 from J, leaving 19 bases between them. The CDR3 has 16 residues. CDR1 is SNHLY and CDR2 is FYNNEI in the germline V gene.